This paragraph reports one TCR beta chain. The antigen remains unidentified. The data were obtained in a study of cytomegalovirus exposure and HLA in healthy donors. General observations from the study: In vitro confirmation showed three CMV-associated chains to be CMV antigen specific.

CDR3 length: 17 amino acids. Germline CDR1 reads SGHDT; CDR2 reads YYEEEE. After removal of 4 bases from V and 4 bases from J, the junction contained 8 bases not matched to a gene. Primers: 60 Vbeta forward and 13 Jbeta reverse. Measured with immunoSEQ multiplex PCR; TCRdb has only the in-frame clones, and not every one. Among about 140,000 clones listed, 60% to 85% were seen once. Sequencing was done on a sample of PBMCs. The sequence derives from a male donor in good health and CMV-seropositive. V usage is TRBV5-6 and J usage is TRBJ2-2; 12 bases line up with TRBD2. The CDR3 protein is CASSTLAGGPSTGELFF. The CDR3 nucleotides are TGTGCCAGCAGCACTCTAGCGGGAGGGCCGAGCACCGGGGAGCTGTTTTTT.